The 25 T cell receptor beta chains below all came from one sample that was sequenced in a study of cytomegalovirus exposure and HLA in healthy donors. Researchers ran the PCR with 60 Vbeta and 13 Jbeta primers. The protocol was immunoSEQ multiplex PCR, while the TCRdb copy is restricted to in-frame clones and leaves out a portion. The sample consists of approximately 240,000 clones, roughly 87% of them appearing once. Sample: PBMCs. The receptors stem from a middle-aged woman in good health and CMV-seropositive.

This clone was detected a few times. This rearrangement joins TRBV4-3 to TRBJ1-1; D is perhaps TRBD1 (5 bases). Trimming removed 1 base at V and 1 base at J, with 7 bases between. The CDR3 consists of 14 residues. Germline CDR1 and CDR2: LGHNA and YSLEER. CDR3 protein: CASSQGGGNTEAFF. The CDR3 DNA reads as TGCGCCAGCAGCCAAGGGGGGGGGAACACTGAAGCTTTCTTT.

The V call is TRBV19, the J call TRBJ1-1; 7 bases align to TRBD1. Germline V gene sequence: CDR1 LNHDA, CDR2 SQIVND (reference sequence). V shed 3 bases, J shed 1 base, and the junction held 5 bases outside the gene matches. This CDR3 comprises 15 residues. This CDR3 is CASSISKGANTEAFF. Written as DNA, the CDR3 is TGTGCCAGTAGTATTTCGAAGGGGGCGAACACTGAAGCTTTCTTT.

The chain recombines TRBV6-5 with TRBJ2-5; 10 bases line up with TRBD2. The DNA matches TRBJ2-7 better at its end, which makes the J call doubtful. CDR3 length: 15 residues. Germline V CDR1 and CDR2: MNHEY, SVGAGI. CDR3 sequence reads: CASRESGGATYEQYF. In DNA form, the CDR3 reads TGTGCCAGCAGGGAGAGCGGGGGGGCGACGTACGAGCAGTACTTC.

This chain joins TRBV7-3 and TRBJ2-5; TRBD2 matches at 10 bases. The J call may be mistaken, given a closer DNA end match to TRBJ2-7. CDR1 and CDR2 (germline): SGHTA, FQGTGA. The CDR3 runs to 15 residues. DNA for the CDR3: TGTGCCAGCAGCCCAAGCGGGAGGGAATTCCACGAGCAGTACTTC. It specifies CASSPSGREFHEQYF.

V and J are TRBV6-5 and TRBJ1-1; TRBD1 might be the D (6 bases). CDR1 and CDR2 (germline): MNHEY, SVGAGI. Trimming removed 2 bases from V and 3 bases from J, with 13 bases in between. The CDR3 extends over 15 amino acids. The CDR3 region is CASSYHQGKHTEAFF. CDR3 DNA sequence: TGTGCCAGCAGTTACCACCAGGGGAAACACACTGAAGCTTTCTTT.

The rearrangement joins TRBV21-1 to TRBJ1-2; the D call in the table, TRBD1, was not verified against the DNA. TRBV21-1 is a documented pseudogene. This CDR3 has 12 residues. The chain's CDR3 is CASLQTNYGYTF. The CDR3 DNA follows: TGTGCCAGCTTACAGACTAACTATGGCTACACCTTC.

The chain has TRBV19 and TRBJ1-1; 7 nucleotides align to TRBD1. Trimming took 6 bases from V and 7 from J; bases not matched to a gene: 8. This CDR3 is 13 amino acids long. Germline-derived CDR1 and CDR2 are LNHDA and SQIVND (reference sequence). The CDR3 reads CASRKDRDSEAFF. As DNA, the CDR3 is TGTGCCAGTAGAAAGGACCGGGACAGTGAAGCTTTCTTT. Filled out from reference TRBV19 and TRBJ1-1, the complete variable domain reads DGGITQSPKYLFRKEGQNVTLSCEQNLNHDAMYWYRQDPGQGLRLIYYSQIVNDFQKGDIAEGYSVSREKKESFPLTVTSAQKNPTAFYLCASRKDRDSEAFFGQGTRLTVV.

V gene TRBV7-9 combines with J gene TRBJ2-2; a weak D match, TRBD2 (6 bases). The V and J ends lost 6 bases and 3 bases respectively, with 14 bases between them. This CDR3 comprises 15 residues. From germline, CDR1 is SEHNR and CDR2 FQNEAQ (reference sequence). The CDR3 region has the DNA TGTGCCAGCAGATTAACTAGCTGGGACACCGGGGAGCTGTTTTTT. Translating it yields CASRLTSWDTGELFF.

The rearrangement uses TRBV29-1 and TRBJ2-3; TRBD1 agrees at 10 bases. Germline values: CDR1 SQVTM, CDR2 ANQGSEA. The trim removed 7 bases at V and 3 bases at J, leaving 10 bases unmatched. The CDR3 runs to 15 residues. DNA of the CDR3: TGCAGCGGACTCAAGACAGGGGGCGCGACAGATACGCAGTATTTT. Encoded protein: CSGLKTGGATDTQYF.

Turning to this clone: Other nucleotide sequences in the sample specify the same CDR3. The V and J genes are TRBV19 and TRBJ1-6; 11 bases fit TRBD1. This CDR3 has 15 amino acids. CDR1 is LNHDA, CDR2 SQIVND, per germline (reference sequence). V shed 9 bases, J shed 6 bases, and the junction held 7 bases outside the gene matches. The CDR3 nucleotides read TGTGCCAGCAGAGGACAGGGGGCGCTTAATTCACCCCTCCACTTT. Translating it yields CASRGQGALNSPLHF.

This rearrangement joins TRBV11-3 to TRBJ2-1; no clear D. Germline lookup yields CDR1 SGHNT and CDR2 YENEEA. The CDR3 has 10 amino acids. Deletions cut 5 bases from V and 6 bases from J, with 2 bases between. DNA of the CDR3: TGTGCCAGCAGCCTCAATGAGCAGTTCTTC. Translating it yields CASSLNEQFF.

This clone was recorded once. V is TRBV5-4 and J is TRBJ2-5, with 7 bases identical to TRBD1. With 4 bases clipped from V and 4 bases from J, the junction kept 10 bases outside the gene matches. The CDR3 runs 15 residues. Germline V lookup: CDR1 SGHNT, CDR2 YYREEE (reference sequence). The CDR3 protein is CASSVRRQGRETQYF. In DNA, the CDR3 is TGTGCCAGCAGCGTTCGAAGACAGGGACGAGAGACCCAGTACTTC. Complete variable domain (other parts from reference TRBV5-4 and TRBJ2-5): ETGVTQSPTHLIKTRGQQVTLRCSSQSGHNTVSWYQQALGQGPQFIFQYYREEENGRGNFPPRFSGLQFPNYSSELNVNALELDDSALYLCASSVRRQGRETQYFGPGTRLLVL.

This clone came up a few times. This chain's CDR3 is CASRSDPNTEAFF. The DNA for the CDR3 is TGTGCCAGCAGAAGCGACCCGAACACTGAAGCTTTCTTT. The chain uses TRBV7-2 and TRBJ1-1; D unresolved. The CDR3 runs to 13 residues. The V end lost 6 bases, the J end lost 1 base, and 9 bases lay between the germline ends. Germline V gene lookup returns CDR1 SGHTA and CDR2 FQGNSA.

The rearrangement uses TRBV11-3 and TRBJ2-7, with TRBD1 identical over 8 bases. CDR3 length equals 17 residues. Germline V gives CDR1 SGHNT, CDR2 YENEEA. J gave up 0 bases and V 5 bases, and 12 bases lay outside the gene matches. For the CDR3, the DNA is TGTGCCAGCAGCACTTCCACGGGACAGGCCGCCTCCTACGAGCAGTACTTC. Translated, it gives CASSTSTGQAASYEQYF.

CDR3 DNA sequence: TGTGCCAGCAGCTTAGAGGGCAGGGTGCACGAGCAGTACTTC. It is translated as CASSLEGRVHEQYF. This chain links TRBV7-2 with TRBJ2-7; maybe TRBD1 (5 bases). The CDR3 length is 14 residues. V was clipped by 1 base and J by 5 bases, with 12 bases between them. Germline V gene sequence: CDR1 SGHTA, CDR2 FQGNSA. Looking up the rest from reference TRBV7-2 and TRBJ2-7 gives the full variable domain: GAGVSQSPSNKVTEKGKDVELRCDPISGHTALYWYRQSLGQGLEFLIYFQGNSAPDKSGLPSDRFSAERTGGSVSTLTIQRTQQEDSAVYLCASSLEGRVHEQYFGPGTRLTVT.

The chain combines TRBV19 with TRBJ2-7; D is possibly TRBD2 (5 bases). This CDR3 contains 14 residues. Trimming cost V 5 bases and J 2 bases, with 13 bases left between them. CDR1 and CDR2 (germline): LNHDA, SQIVND (reference sequence). The CDR3, as DNA: TGTGCCAGTAGTTCCCGGGATAGCGCCTACGAGCAGTACTTC. Translating gives CASSSRDSAYEQYF.

Concerning this clone itself: This sample includes further DNA sequences coding for the same CDR3. The V and J genes are TRBV7-2 and TRBJ2-5, with D perhaps matching TRBD2 (5 bases). Germline CDR1 reads SGHTA; CDR2 reads FQGNSA. V dropped 1 base and J dropped 5 bases, with 8 bases sitting between them. The CDR3 consists of 13 residues. CDR3 sequence reads: CASSLGRRETQYF. The CDR3 nucleotides read TGTGCCAGCAGCTTAGGAAGGAGGGAGACCCAGTACTTC.

This clone was recorded a few times. The J gene is TRBJ1-1, the V gene TRBV25-1; D call uncertain. V lost 7 bases and J lost 4, with 13 bases in between. The CDR3 loop spans 13 amino acids. CDR1 is MGHDK and CDR2 is SYGVNS in the germline V gene. The CDR3 protein is CASICSGCTEAFF. Written as DNA, the CDR3 is TGTGCCAGCATATGTTCCGGGTGCACTGAAGCTTTCTTT.

This clone was seen once. The sample carries other DNA sequences with the same CDR3. V usage is TRBV19 and J usage is TRBJ2-7; a possible D gene is TRBD1 (6 bases). V lost 3 bases and J lost 0, with 9 bases in between. This CDR3 comprises 14 residues. Germline V gives CDR1 LNHDA, CDR2 SQIVND (reference sequence). CDR3 sequence: CASSIDRSSYEQYF. CDR3 bases: TGTGCCAGTAGTATCGACAGGAGCTCCTACGAGCAGTACTTC.

In this sample, this clone turned up a few times. This chain links TRBV6-1 with TRBJ2-2, with D perhaps matching TRBD1 (6 bases). This CDR3 spans 13 amino acids. Germline assignment: CDR1 MNHNS and CDR2 SASEGT. The CDR3 loop is CASQGPNTGELFF. DNA for the CDR3: TGTGCTTCACAGGGTCCGAACACCGGGGAGCTGTTTTTT.

V gene TRBV12-5 combines with J gene TRBJ2-3; 7 bases line up with TRBD2. CDR1 and CDR2 from the germline V gene are LGHNT and FRNRAP. The CDR3 is 14 amino acids. Trimming removed 6 bases from V and 4 bases from J; junction bases left unmatched: 7. CDR3 DNA: TGTGCTAGTGGGGTGTGGGAGGGCGCAGATACGCAGTATTTT. As protein: CASGVWEGADTQYF. Complete variable domain (other parts from reference TRBV12-5 and TRBJ2-3): DARVTQTPRHKVTEMGQEVTMRCQPILGHNTVFWYRQTMMQGLELLAYFRNRAPLDDSGMPKDRFSAEMPDATLATLKIQPSEPRDSAVYFCASGVWEGADTQYFGPGTRLTVL.

The V and J genes are TRBV11-3 and TRBJ2-4; 9 bases are shared with TRBD2. There are 17 residues in the CDR3. V trimming: 0 bases; J trimming: 0 bases; junction bases outside the gene matches: 3. CDR1 SGHNT and CDR2 YENEEA come from the germline V gene. The CDR3 region is CASSLDAGGTAKNIQYF. CDR3 nucleotides: TGTGCCAGCAGCTTAGATGCGGGGGGGACAGCCAAAAACATTCAGTACTTC. The full variable domain, in which reference TRBV11-3 and TRBJ2-4 provide the parts outside the CDR3, is EAGVVQSPRYKIIEKKQPVAFWCNPISGHNTLYWYLQNLGQGPELLIRYENEEAVDDSQLPKDRFSAERLKGVDSTLKIQPAELGDSAVYLCASSLDAGGTAKNIQYFGAGTRLSVL.

The chain recombines TRBV19 with TRBJ2-1; maybe TRBD2 (6 bases). Germline V CDR1 and CDR2: LNHDA, SQIVND (reference sequence). The CDR3 totals 15 residues. Trimming cost V 3 bases and J 2 bases, with 11 bases left between them. The CDR3 DNA reads TGTGCCAGTAGTATCGGGGACTGGGCCTACAATGAGCAGTTCTTC. Protein: CASSIGDWAYNEQFF.

The table lists this clone with a few counts. The CDR3 DNA is TGTGCCAGTAGCCTAAGACAGGAACCCAGGGCAACTAATGAAAAACTGTTTTTT. Translation: CASSLRQEPRATNEKLFF. J is TRBJ1-4 and V is TRBV19; D possibly corresponds to TRBD1 (6 bases). Trimming took off 6 bases at V and 0 bases at J, with 20 bases between the two ends. This CDR3 has 18 amino acids. CDR1 and CDR2 from the germline V gene are LNHDA and SQIVND (reference sequence).

The chain carries TRBV9 and TRBJ2-3; 8 positions agree with TRBD2. The trim removed 3 bases at V and 4 bases at J, leaving 4 bases unmatched. Germline lookup yields CDR1 SGDLS and CDR2 YYNGEE. The CDR3 loop spans 14 amino acids. The CDR3 loop reads CASSGSGVADTQYF. CDR3 sequence (DNA): TGTGCCAGCAGCGGTAGCGGGGTTGCAGATACGCAGTATTTT.